Listed below are T cell receptor beta chains from one sample, sequenced in a study of cytomegalovirus exposure and HLA in healthy donors. TCRdb's table, derived via immunoSEQ multiplex PCR, lists solely in-frame clones and lacks some. The table lists about 98,000 clones, about two thirds of them singletons. The sequencing input was PBMCs. The receptor set was obtained from a man in his fifties or sixties in good health and CMV-seronegative. CDR3s include the opening cysteine and the closing phenylalanine or tryptophan. A D gene is named only where the DNA matches it firmly. Clone size, where shown, is once, few, many, or a class for clones that have expanded.

v_gene	d_gene	j_gene	abundance	CDR3nt	CDR3aa
TRBV6-5	TRBD1	TRBJ1-2	-	TGTGCCGGCAAGAGGGACAGGGCCCCCAACTATGGCTACACCTTC	CAGKRDRAPNYGYTF
TRBV2	-	TRBJ1-1	-	TGTGCCAGCAGGTCCCGGGACATGGGGACTGAAGCTTTCTTT	CASRSRDMGTEAFF
TRBV28	-	TRBJ2-3	-	TGTGCCAGCAGCCCAAGGCTTTGGCGGGGAGGCCAAGAGAGCACAGATACGCAGTATTTT	CASSPRLWRGGQESTDTQYF
TRBV28	TRBD1	TRBJ1-2	-	TGTGCCAGCAGTTTATTCCGACAGGGACGCTATGGCTACACCTTC	CASSLFRQGRYGYTF
TRBV28	TRBD1	TRBJ2-7	-	TGTGCCAGCAGGACCGGGACAGCCTACGAGCAGTACTTC	CASRTGTAYEQYF
TRBV4-2	-	TRBJ1-6	once	TGTGCCAGCAGCCAAGATCCTCTGAATTCACCCCTCCACTTT	CASSQDPLNSPLHF
TRBV28	TRBD2	TRBJ2-2	-	TGTGCCAGCAGGGGGGGGAACGCGAACACCGGGGAGCTGTTTTTT	CASRGGNANTGELFF
TRBV2	-	TRBJ2-7	-	TGTGCCAGCACGCCAGACCGGACTCCAGCTTACGAGCAGTACTTC	CASTPDRTPAYEQYF
TRBV5-5	TRBD1	TRBJ1-6	-	TGTGCCAGCAGCTTGGAGGTTGTCGGGGGACAGGGGATAGGTTCACCCCTCCACTTT	CASSLEVVGGQGIGSPLHF
TRBV2	TRBD2	TRBJ2-1	-	TGTGCCAGCAGTCCCGGGACTAGCGGGATATCGTCTCAGCAGTTCTTC	CASSPGTSGISSQQFF
TRBV7-9	-	TRBJ1-4	once	TGTGCCAGCAGCTTAGCGAATGGACGGGAGGAAAAACTGTTTTTT	CASSLANGREEKLFF
TRBV7-2	-	TRBJ2-5	-	TGTGCCAGCAGCGGGGGGTGGGAGACCCAGTACTTC	CASSGGWETQYF
TRBV10-1	TRBD2	TRBJ2-7	-	TGCGCCAGCAGTGAGGGACTAGCGGGAGTCTACGAGCAGTACTTC	CASSEGLAGVYEQYF
TRBV7-3	TRBD2	TRBJ2-1	few	TGTGCCAGCAGCTCATCTAGCGGGACCTACAATGAGCAGTTCTTC	CASSSSSGTYNEQFF
TRBV7-9	-	TRBJ2-7	-	TGTGCCAGCAGCTTATCTAGTATCGAGCAGTACTTC	CASSLSSIEQYF
TRBV28	TRBD1	TRBJ1-1	once	TGTGCCAGCAGGGCCCCTACAGGGGGCGGGAACACTGAAGCTTTCTTT	CASRAPTGGGNTEAFF
TRBV7-2	TRBD2	TRBJ2-4	few	TGTGCCAGCAGCCGCGGGGGGGCCGAGGCCAAAAACATTCAGTACTTC	CASSRGGAEAKNIQYF
TRBV27	TRBD1	TRBJ2-7	once	TGTGCCAGCAGTGACAGGGGGCTCGACGAGCAGTACTTC	CASSDRGLDEQYF
TRBV27	TRBD2	TRBJ2-3	-	TGTGCCAGCAGTTTATGGGCCGGGACTAGCGGTAGCACAGATACGCAGTATTTT	CASSLWAGTSGSTDTQYF
TRBV7-8	-	TRBJ2-2	-	TGTGCCAGCAGCCTCACTTCCGGGGAGCTGTTTTTT	CASSLTSGELFF
TRBV15	TRBD2	TRBJ2-7	-	TGTGCCACCAGCAGAGGGGGGAGGGAAGGCACCGAGCAGTACTTC	CATSRGGREGTEQYF
TRBV6-5	TRBD1	TRBJ2-7	-	TGTGCCAGCAGTTACGCAGGGGGGACAGGGGGCCACGAGCAGTACTTC	CASSYAGGTGGHEQYF
TRBV2	TRBD1	TRBJ1-5	-	TGTGCCAGCAGTACAGGACAGGGAGGAAGTCAGCCCCAGCATTTT	CASSTGQGGSQPQHF